Sequencing of this T cell receptor beta chain was carried out in a study of T-cell reconstitution after alpha-beta-depleted transplantation in children listed by TCRdb under 2016. Context from the whole study: The study quantitatively tracked T-cell immune reconstitution after TCRalphabeta/CD19-depleted allogeneic hematopoietic cell transplantation in children using TCR repertoire profiling.

At the junction V is shortened by 5 bases and J by 1 base; bases outside the gene matches: 3. From its cysteine to its phenylalanine, the CDR3 spans 15 amino acids. Just CDR3 DNA is preserved here, 45 bases in frame from base 1. The sample's treatment or condition label, decoded: allogeneic hematopoietic cell transplantation with graft depleted of TCRalphabeta T cells and CD19 B cells. TCRalphabeta/CD19-depleted allogeneic hematopoietic cell grafts were given to the transplant recipients, all of whom were children. The library was built by means of PCR. Sequencing was performed on an Illumina HiSeq 2500. Molecular barcoding was employed in the preparation of TCR libraries, with unique molecular identifiers being used to normalize TCRbeta repertoire quantification. TCRdb passed the public sequencing reads through fastp at Q25 and MiXCR, retaining productive beta sequences. Duplicate CDR3 protein sequences are folded into a single record with the most common DNA and genes. For this sample there are 250,000 to 300,000 distinct CDR3 sequences; around 10% appear just once. About 8% of the sample is in the top ten clones.

Summary of the overall study and its limitations: In some patients, high TCRbeta diversity at day 60 was attributed to recipient T cells and intrathymic progenitors that had survived conditioning. The apparently early recovery of alphabetaT-cell counts about two months after transplant reportedly depended on only several hundred rapidly expanded clones that came from non-depleted graft cells. Over subsequent months, a decline in hyperexpanded clone frequencies was noted, and after one year, T-cell counts and TCRbeta diversity were mostly ascribed to newly produced T cells.

The table lists this clonotype with many counts. The antigen it recognizes is unknown. Per-nucleotide qualities are absent, and no much larger clonotype sits a single base away. The starting material was PBMCs, obtained before TCRalphabeta/CD19-depleted stem cell transplant. This chain joins TRBV12-3 or TRBV12-4 to TRBJ2-2, with TRBD2 identical over 8 junction bases. The clonotype was recovered from a boy under two years old with acute myeloid leukemia, due to receive a stem cell transplant. The CDR3 region: CASSPREGNTGELFF. The sequence in DNA is TGTGCCAGCAGTCCTCGGGAGGGGAACACCGGGGAGCTGTTTTTT.